The TCR beta chain described here comes from a study of blood T cell repertoires in COVID-19. The wider study: Sites in the United States, Italy and Spain provided acute and convalescent COVID-19 samples.

This clone has more than one count but fewer than ten. Germline CDR1 SGHTA, CDR2 FQGTGA. V trimming: 1 base; J trimming: 0 bases; junction bases outside the gene matches: 11. The CDR3 spans 19 residues. In the authors' workflow: Estimates of nucleated cell counts were drawn from the amplification of reference gene primers. Profiling relied on immunoSEQ multiplex PCR, and the TCRdb table lists in-frame clones only, not all of them. V, J and clone size are taken as reported in that table, and D and trimming were inferred from the DNA itself. The sample holds about 67,000 clones, approximately 87% seen once.

This sequence joins TRBV7-3 and TRBJ2-1; TRBD2 matches at 8 bases. Sequenced material: peripheral blood. This clonotype was sampled from a man in his forties or fifties with active COVID-19. DNA of the CDR3: TGTGCCAGCAGCTTAAAAGGACTAGCCCCGGCCAGCTCCTACAATGAGCAGTTCTTC. This gives the protein CASSLKGLAPASSYNEQFF.